These 11 T cell receptor beta chains originate from one sample sequenced in a study of blood T cell repertoires in COVID-19. The protocol was immunoSEQ multiplex PCR, while the TCRdb copy is restricted to in-frame clones and leaves out a portion. This sample has approximately 300,000 clones, with 70% to 90% found just once. The specimen sequenced was PBMCs or T cells enriched from blood (not recorded which). The source is a woman aged 18-29 years who had recovered from COVID-19.

The V gene is TRBV5-1, the J gene TRBJ1-2, with 9 bases lining up with TRBD1. Germline CDR1 is SGHRS and CDR2 is YFSETQ. The J segment lost 3 bases and the V segment lost 4 bases, leaving 13 bases of the junction unmatched. CDR3 length: 17 residues. CDR3 region: CASSPAGTGFVDYGYTF. CDR3 bases: TGCGCCAGCAGCCCAGCCGGGACAGGGTTTGTTGACTATGGCTACACCTTC.

This sequence joins TRBV7-9 and TRBJ1-5, with 12 bases lining up with TRBD1. With 1 base clipped from V and 2 bases from J, the junction kept 9 bases outside the gene matches. The CDR3 spans 19 residues. Germline values: CDR1 SEHNR, CDR2 FQNEAQ (reference sequence). This chain's CDR3 is CASSLVGTGGRTGNQPQHF. The CDR3 nucleotides are TGTGCCAGCAGCTTAGTGGGGACAGGGGGCCGTACGGGCAATCAGCCCCAGCATTTT.

The rearrangement joins TRBV7-9 to TRBJ1-1; TRBD1 agrees at 10 bases. Germline CDR1 and CDR2: SEHNR and FQNEAQ (reference sequence). The CDR3 runs 15 residues. Germline trimming cut 0 bases from V and 4 bases from J; bases unmatched to any gene: 2. The CDR3 spells CASSLARTGGTEAFF. For the CDR3, the DNA is TGTGCCAGCAGCTTAGCCCGGACAGGGGGCACTGAAGCTTTCTTT.

CDR3: CASIVGLAGVYEQFF. CDR3 nucleotides: TGTGCCAGCATAGTCGGTCTAGCGGGAGTCTATGAGCAGTTCTTC. This chain uses TRBV2 with TRBJ2-1; 10 bases fit TRBD2. This CDR3 comprises 15 residues. The V gene's germline CDR1 is SNHLY and CDR2 FYNNEI. The J segment lost 8 bases and the V segment lost 7 bases, leaving 11 bases of the junction unmatched.

Note on this clone: The junction does not match germline at one end; this may be a read error. The chain carries TRBV7-7 and TRBJ2-5; 10 bases match TRBD1. The CDR3 sequence is 15 residues long. The germline CDR1 and CDR2 sequences are SSHAT and FNYEAQ (reference sequence). The CDR3 bases are TGTGCTAGCAGCTTGAGGACAGGGGGTGTGGAGACCCAGTACTTC. This encodes CASSLRTGGVETQYF.

This clone came up once. The gene calls are TRBV29-1 and TRBJ2-7; D is uncertain. This CDR3 spans 13 amino acids. Looked up from germline, CDR1 is SQVTM and CDR2 is ANQGSEA. The ends were cut back, 1 base at V and 0 bases at J, with 7 bases in the middle. The CDR3 here is CSVEGHSSYEQYF. The CDR3, as DNA: TGCAGCGTTGAAGGACACTCCTCCTACGAGCAGTACTTC.

The chain uses TRBV9 and TRBJ2-7; 10 nucleotides match TRBD2. V lost 4 bases, J lost 6 bases, and 10 bases stayed unmatched. Germline values: CDR1 SGDLS, CDR2 YYNGEE. The CDR3 contains 15 residues. The CDR3 reads CASSSSGSQGTEQYF. The CDR3 DNA follows: TGTGCCAGCAGCTCTAGCGGGAGCCAGGGAACCGAGCAGTACTTC.

This clone showed up just once. The CDR3 bases are TGCGCCAGCAGCCAGACGGGACAGGGAATAGAAAAACTGTTTTTT. Translated, it gives CASSQTGQGIEKLFF. This chain links TRBV4-1 with TRBJ1-4; TRBD1 matches 9 bases. V shed 3 bases, J shed 8 bases, and the junction held 7 bases outside the gene matches. CDR3 length: 15 amino acids. From germline, CDR1 is MGHRA and CDR2 YSYEKL.

This chain joins TRBV7-2 and TRBJ1-1; D not certain. V lost 1 base and J 1 base, leaving 4 bases between the germline ends. Germline V CDR1 and CDR2: SGHTA, FQGNSA. CDR3 length: 13 amino acids. DNA for the CDR3: TGTGCCAGCAGCTTAGAACAGAACACTGAAGCTTTCTTT. Its protein product is CASSLEQNTEAFF.

This clone has just one count. This sequence joins TRBV18 and TRBJ1-5; 9 nucleotides match TRBD1. The germline V gene has CDR1 KGHSH and CDR2 LQKENI. With V trimmed by 5 bases and J by 5 bases, 4 bases remained unmatched. The CDR3 consists of 14 residues. The CDR3 protein is CASSGTGGDQPQHF. Written as DNA, the CDR3 is TGTGCCAGCTCAGGCACAGGGGGCGATCAGCCCCAGCATTTT.

This clone has a single count. The V call is TRBV7-9, the J call TRBJ2-1; 7 bases are shared with TRBD1. The junction had 7 bases not matched to a gene; V was cut back by 5 bases and J by 6 bases. The CDR3 runs to 14 residues. Germline V CDR1 and CDR2: SEHNR, FQNEAQ (reference sequence). The CDR3 coding sequence is TGTGCCAGCAGCCGACGTGCAGGGGGCAATGAGCAGTTCTTC. Its translation: CASSRRAGGNEQFF.